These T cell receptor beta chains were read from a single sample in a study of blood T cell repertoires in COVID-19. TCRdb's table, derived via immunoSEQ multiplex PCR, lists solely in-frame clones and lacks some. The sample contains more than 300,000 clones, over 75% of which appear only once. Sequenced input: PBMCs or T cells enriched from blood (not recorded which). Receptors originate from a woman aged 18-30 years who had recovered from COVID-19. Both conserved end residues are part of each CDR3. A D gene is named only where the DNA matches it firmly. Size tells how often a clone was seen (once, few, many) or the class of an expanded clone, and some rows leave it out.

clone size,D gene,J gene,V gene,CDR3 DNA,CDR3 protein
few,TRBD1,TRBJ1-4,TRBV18,TGTGCCAGCTCGCCAACTCCGGGACAGGTGGGGGAAAAACTGTTTTTT,CASSPTPGQVGEKLFF
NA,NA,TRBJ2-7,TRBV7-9,TGTGCCAGCAGCTTAAGCGGCGTCTACGAGCAGTACTTC,CASSLSGVYEQYF
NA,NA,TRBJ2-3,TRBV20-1,TGCAGTGCTCGTGCCCGAGGGGGGGGACGCACAGATACGCAGTATTTT,CSARARGGGRTDTQYF
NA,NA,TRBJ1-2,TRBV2,TGTGCCAGCAGTGAAGGGGCGGACGGACTCCAAACAATCTTC,CASSEGADGLQTIF
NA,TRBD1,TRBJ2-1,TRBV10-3,TGTGCCATCAGTGAGCCTGGGACAGTTGGGCAGCAGTTCTTC,CAISEPGTVGQQFF
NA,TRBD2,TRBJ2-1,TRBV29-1,TGCAGCGTTGATCTAGCGGGAGGATCAGGGGAGCAGTTCTTC,CSVDLAGGSGEQFF
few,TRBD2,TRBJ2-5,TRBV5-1,TGCGCCAGCAGCTCCCGAGGGACTAGTTGGGAGACCCAGTACTTC,CASSSRGTSWETQYF
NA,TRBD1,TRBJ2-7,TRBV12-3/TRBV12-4,TGTGCCAGCAGTAGGGACAGGGGGTACGAGCAGTACTTC,CASSRDRGYEQYF
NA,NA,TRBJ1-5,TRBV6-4,TGTGCCAGCAGTGAACAGGCCAATCAGCCCCAGCATTTT,CASSEQANQPQHF
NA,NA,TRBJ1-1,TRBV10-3,TGTGCCATCAGTAACAGGGAAAACACTGAAGCTTTCTTT,CAISNRENTEAFF
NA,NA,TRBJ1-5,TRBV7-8,TGTGCCAGCAGCTTAGCGGGGGGGGGCCAGCCCCAGCATTTT,CASSLAGGGQPQHF
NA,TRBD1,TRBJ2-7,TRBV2,TGTGCCAGCAGTGGTCTAACAGGGGCCGAGCAGTACTTC,CASSGLTGAEQYF
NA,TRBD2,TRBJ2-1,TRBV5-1,TGCGCCAGCAGCCCCGGGACTAGCGTGGGGAATGAGCAGTTCTTC,CASSPGTSVGNEQFF
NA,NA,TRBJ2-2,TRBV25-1,TGTGCCAGCAGTGACTATGGGCTCGTCGGGGAGCTGTTTTTT,CASSDYGLVGELFF
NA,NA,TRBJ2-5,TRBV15,TGTGCCACCAGCAGAGAATCATGGACTAACCAAGAGACCCAGTACTTC,CATSRESWTNQETQYF
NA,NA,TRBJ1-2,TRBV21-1,TGTGCCAGCAGCAAACCTAGACAGCTCGGTAACTATGGCTACACCTTC,CASSKPRQLGNYGYTF
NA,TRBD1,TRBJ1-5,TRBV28,TGTGCCAGCAGTTCTGGACAGGCGGATCAGCCCCAGCATTTT,CASSSGQADQPQHF
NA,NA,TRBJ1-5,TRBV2,TGTGCCAGCAGTGGACGGGCGGGAGAGGGGTCCCAGCATTTT,CASSGRAGEGSQHF
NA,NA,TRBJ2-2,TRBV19,TGTGCCAGTAAGGATAGCGGTAACACCGGGGAGCTGTTTTTT,CASKDSGNTGELFF
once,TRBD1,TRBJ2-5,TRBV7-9,TGTGCCAGCAGCCCCACCCGGACAGGGCGCCAAGAGACCCAGTACTTC,CASSPTRTGRQETQYF
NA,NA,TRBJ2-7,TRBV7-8,TGTGCCAGCAGCTTTTCCGGGGCCTACGAGCAGTACTTC,CASSFSGAYEQYF
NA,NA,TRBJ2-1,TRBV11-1,TGTGCCAGCAGCTTATCGTTGCGGAGTGAGCAGTTCTTC,CASSLSLRSEQFF